This passage covers 17 T cell receptor beta chains from one sample sequenced in a study of blood T cell repertoires in COVID-19 (dated by TCRdb to the early 2020s). The library was obtained by the immunoSEQ multiplex PCR assay. TCRdb retrieved this table from immuneACCESS and kept in-frame rearrangements only. Not all clones are present; in checked studies, unresolved V genes account for under half, and no reason is known for the remainder. The sample records approximately 75,000 clones, 74% of which are singletons. The top ten hold approximately 2.4% of the sample. The sequenced material came from peripheral blood. These receptors originate from a human donor with acute or convalescent COVID-19. The donor label of this sample is uncertain.

The genes are TRBV18 and TRBJ1-1; D is ambiguous. The CDR3 contains 14 residues. Trimming removed 2 bases at V and 5 bases at J, with 12 bases between. CDR1 is KGHSH, CDR2 LQKENI, per germline. The CDR3, as DNA: TGTGCCAGCTCACCATCGGGCGCGGGGACTGAAGCTTTCTTT. Its translation: CASSPSGAGTEAFF.

The chain has TRBV5-1 and TRBJ1-1, with 9 bases identical to TRBD1. From germline, CDR1 is SGHRS and CDR2 YFSETQ. This CDR3 comprises 15 residues. Germline trimming cut 0 bases from V and 4 bases from J; bases unmatched to any gene: 4. The CDR3 bases are TGCGCCAGCAGCTTGGGGGGACAGGGCATCACTGAAGCTTTCTTT. Translated: CASSLGGQGITEAFF.

This clone was counted between two and nine times. J is TRBJ2-1 and V is TRBV12-5; 8 bases match TRBD2. J gave up 5 bases and V 7 bases, and 7 bases lay outside the gene matches. Germline V gene data show CDR1 as LGHNT and CDR2 as FRNRAP. The CDR3 contains 14 residues. For the CDR3, the DNA is TGTGCTAGTGCCCCGGGGGGGCCGAACAATGAGCAGTTCTTC. Its translation: CASAPGGPNNEQFF.

A few counts support this clone. The chain uses TRBV30 and TRBJ2-2, with 10 nucleotides matching TRBD2. This CDR3 region has 17 residues. The V and J ends lost 6 bases and 0 bases, in that order; junction bases with no gene match: 10. Germline loops: CDR1 GTSNPN, CDR2 SVGIG (reference sequence). For the CDR3, the DNA is TGTGCCTGCATCTCCGGGCTAGCGGGGGCGAACACCGGGGAGCTGTTTTTT. Translating it yields CACISGLAGANTGELFF. Full variable domain (rest looked up from reference TRBV30 and TRBJ2-2): SQTIHQWPATLVQPVGSPLSLECTVEGTSNPNLYWYRQAAGRGLQLLFYSVGIGQISSEVPQNLSASRPQDRQFILSSKKLLLSDSGFYLCACISGLAGANTGELFFGEGSRLTVL.

This chain uses TRBV18 with TRBJ2-7, with a tentative D call TRBD1 (6 bases). V lost 5 bases to trimming and J lost 2 bases, with 10 bases between them. This CDR3 region has 13 residues. Per the germline V gene, CDR1 is KGHSH and CDR2 is LQKENI. CDR3 loop: CASSATGAYEQYF. As DNA, the CDR3 is TGTGCCAGCTCAGCGACAGGAGCCTACGAGCAGTACTTC.

This chain links TRBV5-6 with TRBJ2-7; 8 positions match TRBD1. Germline values: CDR1 SGHDT, CDR2 YYEEEE. The junction had 6 bases not matched to a gene; V was cut back by 0 bases and J by 1 base. The length of the CDR3 is 16 residues. The CDR3 spells CASSLAGQGASYEQYF. The CDR3, as DNA: TGTGCCAGCAGCTTGGCCGGACAGGGAGCGTCCTACGAGCAGTACTTC. Using reference TRBV5-6 and TRBJ2-7 for the parts outside the CDR3, the full variable domain is DAGVTQSPTHLIKTRGQQVTLRCSPKSGHDTVSWYQQALGQGPQFIFQYYEEEERQRGNFPDRFSGHQFPNYSSELNVNALLLGDSALYLCASSLAGQGASYEQYFGPGTRLTVT.

This chain uses TRBV9 with TRBJ2-5; D is uncertain. The CDR3 totals 14 residues. From germline, CDR1 is SGDLS and CDR2 YYNGEE. Trimming removed 0 bases at V and 2 bases at J, with 8 bases between. The CDR3 loop is CASSVGSKQETQYF. CDR3 DNA sequence: TGTGCCAGCAGCGTAGGGAGTAAACAAGAGACCCAGTACTTC.

This chain connects TRBV6-6 to TRBJ2-2, with 7 bases matching TRBD2. V lost 8 bases, J lost 5 bases, and 14 bases stayed unmatched. CDR3 length equals 16 residues. Germline V gives CDR1 MNHNY, CDR2 SVGAGI (reference sequence). For the CDR3, the DNA is TGTGCCAGCCCCCGGAGCGAGCGGGAACAGACCGGGGAGCTGTTTTTT. It encodes CASPRSEREQTGELFF.

The chain recombines TRBV19 with TRBJ1-5; 7 bases match TRBD1. With V trimmed by 4 bases and J by 0 bases, 15 bases remained unmatched. Germline lookup yields CDR1 LNHDA and CDR2 SQIVND (reference sequence). CDR3 size: 19 residues. The CDR3 DNA reads TGTGCCAGTAGTAGCATCAGAAAAGGCAGGGGGGATAGCAATCAGCCCCAGCATTTT. Translating gives CASSSIRKGRGDSNQPQHF.

V and J are TRBV21-1 and TRBJ1-5; the table's D call of TRBD1 was not tested on the DNA. TRBV21-1 is assigned pseudogene status. The CDR3 runs to 18 residues. The CDR3 region is CASSLTTPQGSSNQPQHF. DNA for the CDR3: TGTGCCAGCAGCCTGACGACTCCGCAGGGATCTAGCAATCAGCCCCAGCATTTT.

The V call is TRBV7-8, the J call TRBJ1-1; D uncertain. The CDR3 contains 15 residues. Trimming shortened V by 1 base and J by 7 bases, and 16 bases separated the two germline ends. Germline CDR1 SGHVS, CDR2 FQNEAQ. The DNA for the CDR3 is TGTGCCAGCAGCTTAGTCGGAGGGCAGGTCGATGAAGCTTTCTTT. It codes for CASSLVGGQVDEAFF.

The J gene is TRBJ2-5, the V gene TRBV5-1, with 7 bases identical to TRBD1. Germline CDR1 reads SGHRS; CDR2 reads YFSETQ. With V trimmed by 4 bases and J by 2 bases, 5 bases remained unmatched. This CDR3 region has 14 residues. The CDR3 spells CASSPGQSQETQYF. The CDR3 DNA is TGCGCCAGCAGCCCGGGACAGAGTCAAGAGACCCAGTACTTC. Variable domain in full (rest from reference TRBV5-1 and TRBJ2-5): KAGVTQTPRYLIKTRGQQVTLSCSPISGHRSVSWYQQTPGQGLQFLFEYFSETQRNKGNFPGRFSGRQFSNSRSEMNVSTLELGDSALYLCASSPGQSQETQYFGPGTRLLVL.

To note about this clone: Germline is not matched at one junction end, which may reflect a read error. V and J are TRBV7-9 and TRBJ2-1; D remains unclear. Germline lookup yields CDR1 SEHNR and CDR2 FQNEAQ (reference sequence). The CDR3 length is 13 residues. CDR3 sequence reads: CASSPTAPYELFF. In DNA form, the CDR3 reads TGTGCCAGCAGTCCCACCGCGCCCTACGAGCTGTTCTTC.

This clone was found once. The CDR3 bases are TGCAGTGCTAGTAAGACAGTCAAAGAGACCCAGTACTTC. This codes for CSASKTVKETQYF. The rearrangement links TRBV20-1 to TRBJ2-5; a possible D gene is TRBD1 (5 bases). The V gene's germline CDR1 is DFQATT and CDR2 SNEGSKA (reference sequence). This CDR3 region has 13 residues. The V gene lost 3 bases and the J gene lost 3 bases, with 11 bases spanning the gap.

The sample holds a few counts of this clone. The rearrangement links TRBV5-1 to TRBJ1-2; 7 nucleotides agree with TRBD1. Losses at the gene ends were 2 bases for V and 4 bases for J; bases not matched to a gene: 8. CDR3 length: 15 amino acids. The germline V gene has CDR1 SGHRS and CDR2 YFSETQ. This CDR3 reads CASSFGTASSYGYTF. The CDR3 DNA reads TGCGCCAGCAGCTTTGGGACAGCATCGTCCTATGGCTACACCTTC.

This chain links TRBV2 with TRBJ1-6; D remains ambiguous. Trimming left V 2 bases short and J 14 bases short, with 13 bases between. The CDR3 runs to 13 residues. Germline CDR1 SNHLY, CDR2 FYNNEI. CDR3 DNA: TGTGCCAGCAGTGAACCCCCGCCTCGGGCCCTCCACTTT. Its translation: CASSEPPPRALHF.

The V gene is TRBV5-4, the J gene TRBJ1-2; D is uncertain. V was cut by 5 bases and J by 5 bases, with 10 bases left in between. CDR3 length: 12 amino acids. The germline CDR1 and CDR2 sequences are SGHNT and YYREEE (reference sequence). The CDR3 protein is CASSLEAYGYTF. CDR3 bases: TGTGCCAGCAGTTTAGAGGCTTATGGCTACACCTTC.